These T cell receptor beta chains were read from a single sample in a study of OX40 agonist ivuxolimab in advanced cancers. Clones were sequenced by immunoSEQ multiplex PCR, and TCRdb holds only the in-frame ones, with some missing. The sample includes about 100,000 clones, around nine tenths seen only once; the top ten take 0.31%. The starting material was CD4+ or CD8+ T cells sorted from blood, obtained in a trial of the OX40 agonist ivuxolimab. The receptor set was obtained from an adult with an advanced solid tumor such as melanoma, head and neck, liver or kidney cancer. Each CDR3 is given with its conserved first and last residue. A D gene is named only where the DNA matches it firmly. The size entry is marked missing in some rows and otherwise reads once, few, many or a size class.

j_call d_call v_call clone_size cdr3_nt cdr3_aa
TRBJ2-2 TRBD1 TRBV5-1 NA TGCGCCAGCAGCCAGGGACAGGGGGCCGGGGAGCTGTTTTTT CASSQGQGAGELFF
TRBJ2-7 NA TRBV18 NA TGTGCCAGCTCACCACGTAATGCAGGGATAGCCTACGAGCAGTACTTC CASSPRNAGIAYEQYF
TRBJ1-4 TRBD1 TRBV7-9 NA TGTGCCAGCAGCTTGCAGGGGGCGGAAAAACTGTTTTTT CASSLQGAEKLFF
TRBJ2-5 TRBD1 TRBV18 NA TGTGCCAGCTCACCAAGGACAGGGAGGGAGACCCAGTACTTC CASSPRTGRETQYF
TRBJ2-3 TRBD2 TRBV9 NA TGTGCCAGCAGCGTATCCCCTAGCGGGAGCACAGATACGCAGTATTTT CASSVSPSGSTDTQYF
TRBJ1-2 TRBD1 TRBV28 NA TGTGCCAGCATGCTGGGACAGCGGAAAGATGGCTACACCTTC CASMLGQRKDGYTF
TRBJ2-1 NA TRBV11-2 NA TGTGCCAGCAGCTTAGGTACCATCGGGAATGAGCAGTTCTTC CASSLGTIGNEQFF
TRBJ2-7 TRBD2 TRBV5-5 NA TGTGCCAGCGGATCAGGACTAGCGGGATACGAGCAGTACTTC CASGSGLAGYEQYF
TRBJ2-3 TRBD2 TRBV28 once TGTGCCAGCACCCTTAGCGGGAGCGGCGCAGATACGCAGTATTTT CASTLSGSGADTQYF
TRBJ1-1 NA TRBV7-9 NA TGTGCCAGCAGCTCAATCTCGGACTGGAGAGCTTTCTTT CASSSISDWRAFF
TRBJ2-4 TRBD1 TRBV19 NA TGTGCCAGTAGTCAGGGCAGGGGGTACGTCTTTCAGTACTTC CASSQGRGYVFQYF
TRBJ1-5 NA TRBV19 few TGTGCCAGTAGCCAAGACAGTGCAACCAATCAGCCCCAGCATTTT CASSQDSATNQPQHF
TRBJ1-3 NA TRBV5-6 NA TGTGCCAGCAGCTTGGGAGCAGCGACCTCTGGAAACACCATATATTTT CASSLGAATSGNTIYF
TRBJ2-3 NA TRBV7-9 once TGTGCCAGCAGCCACTCCGGGGGCACAGATACGCAGTATTTT CASSHSGGTDTQYF
TRBJ2-3 NA TRBV19 once TGTGCCAGTAATGGCTTTGGGGCCCCCACAGATACGCAGTATTTT CASNGFGAPTDTQYF
TRBJ1-2 NA TRBV7-8 once TGTGCCAGCAAGGGGGGCTCTGGCTACACCTTC CASKGGSGYTF
TRBJ2-7 NA TRBV11-3 NA TGTGCCAGCAGCTTAGGGGCTAGCTCCTACGAGCAGTACTTC CASSLGASSYEQYF
TRBJ2-7 NA TRBV4-3 once TGCGCCAGCAGCCAAATAGCACGTTCCTACGAGCAGTACTTC CASSQIARSYEQYF
TRBJ2-5 NA TRBV7-3 NA TGTGCCAGCAGCCCGGGGGTGATCGAGCTGGAGACCCAGTACTTC CASSPGVIELETQYF
TRBJ2-1 TRBD1 TRBV29-1 NA TGCAGCGCGACAGGGACCCTCTCCTACAATGAGCAGTTCTTC CSATGTLSYNEQFF
TRBJ2-3 TRBD1 TRBV11-3 NA TGTGCCAGCAGCCTAACAGGGGGCGCAGATACGCAGTATTTT CASSLTGGADTQYF
TRBJ2-7 NA TRBV2 NA TGTGCCAGCAAGAGCAGGGGCATATACGAGCAGTACTTC CASKSRGIYEQYF
TRBJ1-1 NA TRBV30 NA TGTGCCTGGAGTGCGACACAGAGCAAAGCTTTCTTT CAWSATQSKAFF
TRBJ1-4 NA TRBV29-1 NA TGCAGCGCCCGGGACGCAAGGGATGAAAAACTGTTTTTT CSARDARDEKLFF
TRBJ2-5 NA TRBV7-9 NA TGTGCCAGCAGATCGGACATTTTGGAGACCCAGTACTTC CASRSDILETQYF
TRBJ1-4 NA TRBV25-1 NA TGTGCCAGCAGTGACCCTACACCAACTAATGAAAAACTGTTTTTT CASSDPTPTNEKLFF
TRBJ2-5 TRBD2 TRBV18 NA TGTGCCAGCTCATCACGGACTAGCGCTATCCAAGAGACCCAGTACTTC CASSSRTSAIQETQYF
TRBJ2-3 TRBD1 TRBV6-5 NA TGTGCCAGCAGACAGGGGGCTTCAGATACGCAGTATTTT CASRQGASDTQYF
TRBJ1-4 TRBD1 TRBV23-1 NA TGCGCCAGCACCCCACTGGGAGACAGGGGGCGACGGAAGAATGAAAAACTGTTTTTT CASTPLGDRGRRKNEKLFF
TRBJ2-5 TRBD1 TRBV19 NA TGTGCCAGTAGTTGGGGACAGGGTGTGACCCAGTACTTC CASSWGQGVTQYF
TRBJ2-1 NA TRBV29-1 NA TGCAGCGTTGAAGGAGGTAGCGTTTACAATGAGCAGTTCTTC CSVEGGSVYNEQFF
TRBJ1-1 NA TRBV20-1 NA TGCAGTGCCTGCTGGAACACTGAAGCTTTCTTT CSACWNTEAFF
TRBJ1-3 NA TRBV5-1 NA TGCGCCAGCAGCCTTGGGACACCTGGGCTCCTTGGAAACACCATATATTTT CASSLGTPGLLGNTIYF
TRBJ1-2 NA TRBV7-9 NA TGTGCCAGCAGACTCCTCTCGGGAGGGTTGAAGGGCTACACCTTC CASRLLSGGLKGYTF
TRBJ2-7 NA TRBV20-1 NA TGCAGTGCTATAGCCTACGAGCAGTACTTC CSAIAYEQYF
TRBJ1-2 TRBD1 TRBV7-2 once TGTGCCAGCAGCTTAGGCTCCGGGACAGGGGGTGGCTACACCTTC CASSLGSGTGGGYTF
TRBJ1-2 NA TRBV29-1 NA TGCAGCGTTACTAAGAGATTGCCTCCTGGGGATGGCTACACCTTC CSVTKRLPPGDGYTF
TRBJ2-3 NA TRBV15 NA TGTGCCACCAGCAGAACAGGGCGGACAGATACGCAGTATTTT CATSRTGRTDTQYF
TRBJ2-1 NA TRBV18 NA TGTGCCAGCTCACCAGTGTCCTACAATGAGCAGTTCTTC CASSPVSYNEQFF
TRBJ1-5 NA TRBV10-3 NA TGTGCCATTACCCCAGGTGCAAATCAGCCCCAGCATTTT CAITPGANQPQHF
TRBJ2-2 TRBD1 TRBV7-2 NA TGTGCCAGCAGCCCTGGACAGGGAGGCACCGGGGAGCTGTTTTTT CASSPGQGGTGELFF
TRBJ2-5 NA TRBV7-9 NA TGTGCCAGCAGCCCCCAGGGGGGGCGCTGGGAGACCCAGTACTTC CASSPQGGRWETQYF
TRBJ2-3 TRBD2 TRBV14 NA TGTGCCAGCAGCCAGGGAGCGGGAGGTTACACAGATACGCAGTATTTT CASSQGAGGYTDTQYF
TRBJ2-2 TRBD2 TRBV11-2 NA TGTGCCAGCAGCCGTAGCGGGTGGGGGCTGTTTTTT CASSRSGWGLFF
TRBJ2-2 NA TRBV5-1 NA TGCGCCAGCAGCTTGGCCATGACCGGGGAGCTGTTTTTT CASSLAMTGELFF
TRBJ2-3 NA TRBV11-3 NA TGTGCCAGCAGCTTAGCCCGCCAAAACGACCAGTATTTT CASSLARQNDQYF
TRBJ2-7 NA TRBV19 NA TGTGCCAGCAGCGAGGTGAGCGCAAACTACGAGCAGTACTTC CASSEVSANYEQYF
TRBJ2-1 TRBD2 TRBV6-5 NA TGTGCCAGCAGTTACTCCACACTAGCGGCCAATGAGCAGTTCTTC CASSYSTLAANEQFF
TRBJ1-2 NA TRBV7-9 NA TGTGCCAGCAGCTTAGGCTCAGGCGGAGGCTACACCTTC CASSLGSGGGYTF